These 26 T cell receptor beta chains originate from one sample sequenced in a study of T-cell reconstitution after alpha-beta-depleted transplantation in children listed by TCRdb under 2016. In the paper's terms, the treatment or condition label means: allogeneic hematopoietic cell transplantation with graft depleted of TCRalphabeta T cells and CD19 B cells. Libraries were constructed by PCR. TCRdb shows the sequencer as Illumina HiSeq 2500. Molecular barcoding was employed in the preparation of TCR libraries, with unique molecular identifiers being used to normalize TCRbeta repertoire quantification. TCRdb ran its own pipeline on the public reads, namely fastp trimming at Q25 and MiXCR clone calling, and kept in-frame beta chains. Rows merge per CDR3 protein into single entries with the most common DNA and genes. Present in this sample are a few hundred thousand distinct CDR3 sequences, 43% of which were seen just once. 27% of the sample is in the top ten clones.

The sample consisted of PBMCs, taken before TCRalphabeta/CD19-depleted stem cell transplant. The receptor source for this set is a girl aged 2 to 9 with aplastic anemia, due to receive a stem cell transplant.

The sample holds many counts of this clonotype. This sequence joins TRBV12-3 or TRBV12-4 and TRBJ2-1; the D gene is possibly TRBD1 (6 bases). This CDR3 spans 12 amino acids. The germline V and J ends were trimmed by 6 bases and 9 bases, with 12 bases remaining between them. The CDR3, as DNA: TGTGCCAGCAGCTATACAGGGACTGAGCAGTTCTTC. Amino acids: CASSYTGTEQFF.

In its sample, this clonotype was seen a few times. The rearrangement links TRBV6-2 or TRBV6-3 to TRBJ2-3; 9 bases agree with TRBD2. The CDR3 runs 15 residues. The junction had 9 bases not matched to a gene; V was cut back by 7 bases and J by 4 bases. The germline V gene encodes CDR1 MNHEY and CDR2 SVGEGT. CDR3 sequence reads: CASKFRTSVADTQYF. For the CDR3, the DNA is TGTGCCAGCAAATTTCGGACTAGCGTCGCAGATACGCAGTATTTT.

This clonotype was observed at least ten times. The chain uses TRBV19 and TRBJ1-1; D perhaps matches TRBD1 (5 bases). CDR1 LNHDA and CDR2 SQIVND come from the germline V gene (reference sequence). The CDR3 consists of 13 residues. V lost 6 bases, J lost 2 bases, and 10 bases lay in between. In DNA form, the CDR3 reads TGTGCCAGTAGGCCTCAGGGTAACACTGAAGCTTTCTTT. Its translation: CASRPQGNTEAFF. The full variable domain, completed using reference TRBV19 and TRBJ1-1, is DGGITQSPKYLFRKEGQNVTLSCEQNLNHDAMYWYRQDPGQGLRLIYYSQIVNDFQKGDIAEGYSVSREKKESFPLTVTSAQKNPTAFYLCASRPQGNTEAFFGQGTRLTVV.

This chain uses TRBV27 with TRBJ2-1, with TRBD2 matching 7 bases. Germline V gene lookup returns CDR1 MNHEY and CDR2 SMNVEV (reference sequence). Trimming removed 5 bases from V and 9 bases from J; junction bases left unmatched: 13. This CDR3 contains 15 residues. CDR3 DNA: TGTGCCAGCAGTCCCCTTATGGGAGGGCTAAGTGAGCAGTTCTTC. It codes for CASSPLMGGLSEQFF.

This clonotype has at least ten counts. V usage is TRBV7-2 and J usage is TRBJ2-7; D is unresolved. The CDR3 sequence is 13 residues long. Deletions cut 5 bases from V and 6 bases from J, with 14 bases between. From germline, CDR1 is SGHTA and CDR2 FQGNSA. CDR3 DNA sequence: TGTGCCAGCAGCCCGTTTGGAGAAGTCGAGCAGTACTTC. Its protein is CASSPFGEVEQYF.

This clonotype was picked up a small number of times. The chain recombines TRBV25-1 with TRBJ2-5; D may be TRBD2 (6 bases). The V end was cut by 1 base, the J end by 1 base, with 10 bases between. Germline assignment: CDR1 MGHDK and CDR2 SYGVNS. The CDR3 runs to 15 residues. The CDR3 bases are TGTGCCAGCAGTGAATTTGGAGGGGCCCAAGAGACCCAGTACTTC. Its translation: CASSEFGGAQETQYF.

The chain employs TRBV4-1 and TRBJ2-1; the D gene could be TRBD1 or TRBD2 (5 bases each). The CDR3 loop spans 13 amino acids. Trimming shortened V by 4 bases and J by 8 bases, and 12 bases separated the two germline ends. Germline V CDR1 and CDR2: MGHRA, YSYEKL. The CDR3 is CASSRGVWHEQFF. For the CDR3, the DNA is TGCGCCAGCAGCCGAGGGGTATGGCATGAGCAGTTCTTC.

In its sample, this clonotype was seen a few times. The CDR3 protein is CASKGTGAREQYF. In DNA, the CDR3 is TGTGCCAGTAAAGGGACAGGGGCGCGAGAGCAGTACTTC. The chain recombines TRBV19 with TRBJ2-7, with TRBD1 matching over 10 bases. CDR1 is LNHDA, CDR2 SQIVND, per germline (reference sequence). The CDR3 totals 13 residues. Germline trimming cut 7 bases from V and 7 bases from J; bases unmatched to any gene: 7.

The chain has TRBV20-1 and TRBJ2-3; tentatively, D is TRBD1 (5 bases). The CDR3 is 11 residues long. Germline values: CDR1 DFQATT, CDR2 SNEGSKA (reference sequence). Trimming removed 3 bases from V and 7 bases from J, with 8 bases in between. The CDR3 region has the DNA TGCAGTGCTAGGGCAGGGCATACGCAGTATTTT. Translating it yields CSARAGHTQYF.

The sample holds many counts of this clonotype. The CDR3 region is CASSARTSGRAYYNEQFF. The CDR3 bases are TGTGCCAGCAGTGCCAGGACTAGCGGGAGGGCCTACTACAATGAGCAGTTCTTC. The genes are TRBV25-1 and TRBJ2-1, with 15 positions matching TRBD2. The V gene end was trimmed by 4 bases and the J gene end by 3 bases; junction bases not matched to a gene: 7. The CDR3 totals 18 residues. Germline-derived CDR1 and CDR2 are MGHDK and SYGVNS.

This chain uses TRBV7-2 with TRBJ2-7; 8 nucleotides agree with TRBD1. This CDR3 is built from 15 residues. The germline CDR1 and CDR2 sequences are SGHTA and FQGNSA. The V gene end was trimmed by 4 bases and the J gene end by 4 bases; junction bases not matched to a gene: 9. Here the CDR3 DNA reads TGTGCCAGCAGCTCCGGGACAGGAGGGGTTTACGAGCAGTACTTC. Residues: CASSSGTGGVYEQYF.

The chain links TRBV6-1 to TRBJ2-5; D not certain. V gave up 6 bases and J gave up 1 base, with 12 bases separating them. This CDR3 has 14 residues. Germline V gives CDR1 MNHNS, CDR2 SASEGT. The CDR3 here is CASSRKGAQETQYF. The CDR3 bases are TGTGCCAGCAGCCGGAAGGGCGCCCAAGAGACCCAGTACTTC.

Ten or more counts support this clonotype. This chain uses TRBV7-7 with TRBJ2-5, with 10 bases aligning to TRBD1. The CDR3 length is 16 residues. Germline CDR1 reads SSHAT; CDR2 reads FNYEAQ (reference sequence). V shed 5 bases and J 5 bases; nucleotides not matched to a gene: 11. The CDR3 coding sequence is TGTGCCAGCAGCAGCATCTTAGGGACAGGGGTGGAGACCCAGTACTTC. Translation: CASSSILGTGVETQYF.

The chain is built from TRBV19 and TRBJ2-5; perhaps TRBD1 as D (5 bases). CDR1 and CDR2 (germline): LNHDA, SQIVND (reference sequence). V gave up 10 bases and J gave up 3 bases, with 15 bases separating them. The CDR3 runs 13 residues. The DNA of the CDR3 is TGTGCCACCGTGACAGAAATAGAAGAGACCCAGTACTTC. Protein product: CATVTEIEETQYF.

V usage is TRBV10-2 and J usage is TRBJ2-3; possibly TRBD1 for D (6 bases). The CDR3 runs 15 residues. V shed 3 bases and J shed 6 bases, with 16 bases lying between them. Germline V CDR1 and CDR2: WSHSY, SAAADI. This CDR3 is CASSDPQGPADTQYF. DNA of the CDR3: TGCGCCAGCAGTGACCCCCAGGGGCCAGCGGATACGCAGTATTTT.

Concerning this clonotype itself: A much larger clone is a single base away; this may be a read error. The conserved closing phenylalanine or tryptophan is absent in this CDR3, likely reflecting a read error. The chain couples TRBV10-2 to TRBJ2-7; no clear D. Germline values: CDR1 WSHSY, CDR2 SAAADI. The CDR3 totals 12 residues. V shed 8 bases and J shed 4 bases, with 12 bases lying between them. DNA for the CDR3: TGCGCCAGCTCCAGTAGTGCTTACGAGCAGTACCTC. Protein: CASSSSAYEQYL.

This clonotype was seen many times. The chain is built from TRBV25-1 and TRBJ2-3, with D possibly being TRBD2 (7 bases). Trimming took 2 bases from V and 1 from J, leaving 10 bases between them. The CDR3 contains 15 residues. The germline CDR1 and CDR2 sequences are MGHDK and SYGVNS. CDR3 in DNA: TGTGCCAGCAGTGAAGAGGGGGGGCGCACAGATACGCAGTATTTT. Translating gives CASSEEGGRTDTQYF. Together with reference TRBV25-1 and TRBJ2-3, the CDR3 gives the full variable domain: EADIYQTPRYLVIGTGKKITLECSQTMGHDKMYWYQQDPGMELHLIHYSYGVNSTEKGDLSSESTVSRIRTEHFPLTLESARPSHTSQYLCASSEEGGRTDTQYFGPGTRLTVL.

V and J are TRBV6-5 and TRBJ2-7; TRBD2 matches 13 bases. Germline values: CDR1 MNHEY, CDR2 SVGAGI. Unmatched junction bases numbered 5, after V lost 0 bases and J lost 9 bases. CDR3 length: 15 residues. The CDR3 nucleotides read TGTGCCAGCAGTTACTCGGGACTAGCGGGGTTTGCGCAGTACTTC. Residues: CASSYSGLAGFAQYF.

This clonotype came up many times. The chain joins TRBV29-1 to TRBJ2-5; no definite D call. CDR1 is SQVTM and CDR2 is ANQGSEA in the germline V gene. The CDR3 covers 12 residues. Trimming took 6 bases from V and 7 from J, leaving 15 bases between them. CDR3 DNA sequence: TGCAGCGTCATCGACGGCTGGGGGACCCAGTACTTC. It translates to CSVIDGWGTQYF.

This clonotype was observed many times. The CDR3 here is CASSATGSSGNTIYF. The CDR3 DNA reads TGTGCCAGCTCAGCCACAGGGTCCTCTGGAAACACCATATATTTT. J is TRBJ1-3 and V is TRBV18; a possible D gene is TRBD1 (6 bases). The CDR3 contains 15 residues. V was clipped by 5 bases and J by 0 bases, with 11 bases between them. Germline assignment: CDR1 KGHSH and CDR2 LQKENI.

V and J are TRBV5-1 and TRBJ2-7; the D gene is possibly TRBD2 (5 bases). Germline CDR1 SGHRS, CDR2 YFSETQ. This CDR3 is 14 amino acids long. V gave up 0 bases and J gave up 3 bases, with 10 bases separating them. The CDR3 spells CASSLGRGHYEQYF. CDR3 coding DNA: TGCGCCAGCAGCTTGGGACGGGGTCACTACGAGCAGTACTTC.

This clonotype was recorded many times. The J gene is TRBJ2-2, the V gene TRBV3-1; D not resolved. The CDR3 consists of 18 residues. Trimming took 0 bases from V and 0 from J, leaving 14 bases between them. Germline assignment: CDR1 LGHDT and CDR2 YNNKEL (reference sequence). This chain's CDR3 is CASSQELSTFANTGELFF. CDR3 nucleotides: TGTGCCAGCAGCCAAGAATTGTCGACATTCGCGAACACCGGGGAGCTGTTTTTT.

This clonotype has only a few counts. V usage is TRBV27 and J usage is TRBJ2-1, with D hard to call. Trimming removed 7 bases from V and 2 bases from J, with 12 bases in between. The CDR3 runs to 14 residues. Looked up from germline, CDR1 is MNHEY and CDR2 is SMNVEV (reference sequence). CDR3 in DNA: TGTGCCAGCAATTTCCGGATGACCTACAATGAGCAGTTCTTC. Translated, it gives CASNFRMTYNEQFF.

The chain combines TRBV5-1 with TRBJ1-1; D is perhaps TRBD1 (6 bases). This CDR3 has 17 amino acids. Trimming shortened V by 0 bases and J by 0 bases, and 15 bases separated the two germline ends. Germline values: CDR1 SGHRS, CDR2 YFSETQ. CDR3 sequence reads: CASSLAGLGAMNTEAFF. CDR3 nucleotide sequence: TGCGCCAGCAGCTTGGCCGGGCTGGGGGCCATGAACACTGAAGCTTTCTTT.

This clonotype has ten or more counts. The rearrangement joins TRBV3-1 to TRBJ1-5; D is unresolved. Germline CDR1 and CDR2: LGHDT and YNNKEL (reference sequence). Deletions cut 0 bases from V and 7 bases from J, with 13 bases between. The CDR3 totals 15 residues. In DNA, the CDR3 is TGTGCCAGCAGCCAAGATAAGGGAGGATACCAGCCCCAGCATTTT. Translated: CASSQDKGGYQPQHF.

This clonotype was seen at least ten times. The chain has TRBV12-3 or TRBV12-4 and TRBJ2-3; D is unclear. This CDR3 has 13 residues. Trimming took 4 bases from V and 4 from J, leaving 9 bases between them. CDR3 in amino acids: CASSSLLPDTQYF. The DNA of the CDR3 is TGTGCCAGCAGTTCTCTGCTCCCAGATACGCAGTATTTT.